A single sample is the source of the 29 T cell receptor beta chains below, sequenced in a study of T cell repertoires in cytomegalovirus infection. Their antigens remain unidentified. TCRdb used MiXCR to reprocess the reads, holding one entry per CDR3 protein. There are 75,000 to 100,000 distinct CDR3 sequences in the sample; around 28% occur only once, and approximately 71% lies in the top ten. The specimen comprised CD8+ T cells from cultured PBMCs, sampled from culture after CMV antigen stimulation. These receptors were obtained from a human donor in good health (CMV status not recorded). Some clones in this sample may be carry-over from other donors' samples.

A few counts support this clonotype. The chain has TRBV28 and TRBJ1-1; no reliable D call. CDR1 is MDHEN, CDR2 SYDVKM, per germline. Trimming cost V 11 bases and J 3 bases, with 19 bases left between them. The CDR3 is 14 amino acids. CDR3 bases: TGTGCCGGCCTAGGTGGGGTAGGCTACACTGAAGCTTTCTTT. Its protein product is CAGLGGVGYTEAFF.

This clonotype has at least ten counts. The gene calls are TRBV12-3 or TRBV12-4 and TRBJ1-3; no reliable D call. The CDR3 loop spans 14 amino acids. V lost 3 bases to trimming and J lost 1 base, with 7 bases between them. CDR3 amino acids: CASSFGESGNTIYF. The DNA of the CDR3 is TGTGCCAGCAGTTTCGGGGAATCTGGAAACACCATATATTTT.

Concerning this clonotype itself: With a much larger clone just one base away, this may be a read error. The CDR3 sequence: CANSPTGNVYGYTF. In nucleotides, the CDR3 is TGTGCCAACAGCCCGACAGGGAATGTCTATGGCTACACCTTC. The rearrangement uses TRBV7-8 and TRBJ1-2, with 7 positions matching TRBD1. Germline CDR1 and CDR2: SGHVS and FQNEAQ. This CDR3 region has 14 residues.

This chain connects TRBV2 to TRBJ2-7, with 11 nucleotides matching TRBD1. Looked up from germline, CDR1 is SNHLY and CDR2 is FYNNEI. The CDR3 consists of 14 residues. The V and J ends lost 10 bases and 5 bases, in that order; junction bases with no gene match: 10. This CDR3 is CATHRGQGDHEQYF. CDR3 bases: TGTGCCACCCACCGGGGACAGGGGGACCACGAGCAGTACTTC.

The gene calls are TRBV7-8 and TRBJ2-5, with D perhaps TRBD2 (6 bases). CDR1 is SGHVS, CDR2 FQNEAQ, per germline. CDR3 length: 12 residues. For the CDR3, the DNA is TGTGCAATCAGAGCGGGCCAAGAGACCCAGTACTTC. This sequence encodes CAIRAGQETQYF.

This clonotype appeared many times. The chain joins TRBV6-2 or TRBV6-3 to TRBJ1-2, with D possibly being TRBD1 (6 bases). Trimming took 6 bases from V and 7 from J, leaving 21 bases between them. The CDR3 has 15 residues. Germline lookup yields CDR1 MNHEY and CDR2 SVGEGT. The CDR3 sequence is CASRDPGHLLFGYTF. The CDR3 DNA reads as TGTGCCAGCAGGGATCCGGGACACCTCCTCTTTGGCTACACCTTC.

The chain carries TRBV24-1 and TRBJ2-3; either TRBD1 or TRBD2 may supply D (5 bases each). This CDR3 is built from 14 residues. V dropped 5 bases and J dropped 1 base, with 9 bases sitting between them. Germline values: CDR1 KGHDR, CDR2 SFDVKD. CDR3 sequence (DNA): TGTGCCACCAGTGGAGGGGCCCGCACAGATACGCAGTATTTT. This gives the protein CATSGGARTDTQYF.

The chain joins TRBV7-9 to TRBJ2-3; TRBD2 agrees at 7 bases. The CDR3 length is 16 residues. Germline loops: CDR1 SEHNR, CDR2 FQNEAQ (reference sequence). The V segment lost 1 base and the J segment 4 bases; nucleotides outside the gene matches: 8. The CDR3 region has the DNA TGTGCCAGCAGCTTAGGGAGAGCGGGGCTCGCAGATACGCAGTATTTT. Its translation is CASSLGRAGLADTQYF.

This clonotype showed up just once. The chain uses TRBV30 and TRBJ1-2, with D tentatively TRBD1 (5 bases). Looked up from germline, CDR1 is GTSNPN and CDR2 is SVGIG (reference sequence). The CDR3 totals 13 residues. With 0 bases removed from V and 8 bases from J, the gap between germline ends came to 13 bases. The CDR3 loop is CAWSVPPGLGYTF. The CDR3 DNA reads TGTGCCTGGAGTGTACCGCCAGGGCTCGGCTACACCTTC.

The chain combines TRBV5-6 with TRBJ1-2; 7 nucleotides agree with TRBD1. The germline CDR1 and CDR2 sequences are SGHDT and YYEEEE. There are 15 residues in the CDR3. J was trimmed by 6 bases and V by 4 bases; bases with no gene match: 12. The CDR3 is CASSPTGNVKDGYTF. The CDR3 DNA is TGTGCCAGCAGCCCGACAGGGAATGTGAAGGATGGCTACACCTTC.

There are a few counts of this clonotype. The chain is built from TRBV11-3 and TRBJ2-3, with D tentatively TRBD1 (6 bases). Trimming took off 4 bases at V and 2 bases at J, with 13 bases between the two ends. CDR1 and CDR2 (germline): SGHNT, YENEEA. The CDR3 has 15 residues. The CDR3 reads CASSSWGPFTDTQYF. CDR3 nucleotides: TGTGCCAGCAGCTCGTGGGGGCCTTTCACAGATACGCAGTATTTT.

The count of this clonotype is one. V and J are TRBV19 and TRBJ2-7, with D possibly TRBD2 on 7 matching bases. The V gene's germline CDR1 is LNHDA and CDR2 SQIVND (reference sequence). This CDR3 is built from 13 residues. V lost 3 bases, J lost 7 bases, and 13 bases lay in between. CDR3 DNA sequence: TGTGCCAGTAGTATCGCCAGGGGAGGGGAGCAGTACTTC. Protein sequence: CASSIARGGEQYF. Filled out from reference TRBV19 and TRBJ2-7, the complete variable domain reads DGGITQSPKYLFRKEGQNVTLSCEQNLNHDAMYWYRQDPGQGLRLIYYSQIVNDFQKGDIAEGYSVSREKKESFPLTVTSAQKNPTAFYLCASSIARGGEQYFGPGTRLTVT.

Here the CDR3 reads CASTNGRMNTEAFF. The CDR3 DNA reads TGTGCCAGCACTAACGGACGGATGAACACTGAAGCTTTCTTT. This rearrangement joins TRBV7-9 to TRBJ1-1; D is undetermined. Looked up from germline, CDR1 is SEHNR and CDR2 is FQNEAQ (reference sequence). CDR3 length: 14 amino acids. V shed 7 bases and J shed 0 bases, with 12 bases lying between them. The full variable domain, its missing parts supplied by reference TRBV7-9 and TRBJ1-1, is DTGVSQNPRHKITKRGQNVTFRCDPISEHNRLYWYRQTLGQGPEFLTYFQNEAQLEKSRLLSDRFSAERPKGSFSTLEIQRTEQGDSAMYLCASTNGRMNTEAFFGQGTRLTVV.

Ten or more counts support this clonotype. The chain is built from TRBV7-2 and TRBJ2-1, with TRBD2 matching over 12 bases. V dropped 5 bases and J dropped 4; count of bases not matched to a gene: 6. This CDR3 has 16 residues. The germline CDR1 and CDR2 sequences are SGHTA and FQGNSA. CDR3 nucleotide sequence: TGTGCCAGCAGCGCCAGACTAGCGGGGGTTTACAATGAGCAGTTCTTC. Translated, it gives CASSARLAGVYNEQFF. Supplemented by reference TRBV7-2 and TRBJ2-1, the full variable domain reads GAGVSQSPSNKVTEKGKDVELRCDPISGHTALYWYRQSLGQGLEFLIYFQGNSAPDKSGLPSDRFSAERTGGSVSTLTIQRTQQEDSAVYLCASSARLAGVYNEQFFGPGTRLTVL.

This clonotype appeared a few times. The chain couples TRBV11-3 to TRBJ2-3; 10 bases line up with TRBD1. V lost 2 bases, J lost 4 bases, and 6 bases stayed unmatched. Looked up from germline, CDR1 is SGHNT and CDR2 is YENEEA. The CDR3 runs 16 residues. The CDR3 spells CASSLRTGGWADTQYF. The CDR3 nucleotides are TGTGCCAGCAGCTTAAGGACAGGGGGTTGGGCAGATACGCAGTATTTT.

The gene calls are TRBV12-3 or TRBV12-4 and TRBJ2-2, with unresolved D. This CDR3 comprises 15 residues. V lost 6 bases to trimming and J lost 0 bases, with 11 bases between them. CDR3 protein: CASSLRTSNTGELFF. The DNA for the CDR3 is TGTGCCAGCAGCCTCAGGACCTCGAACACCGGGGAGCTGTTTTTT.

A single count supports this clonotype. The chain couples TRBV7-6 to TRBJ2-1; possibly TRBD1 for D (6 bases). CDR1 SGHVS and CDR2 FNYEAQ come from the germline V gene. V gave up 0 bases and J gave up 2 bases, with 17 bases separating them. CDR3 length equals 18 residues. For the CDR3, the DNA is TGTGCCAGCAGCTTAGCCGAAGTTGGGACAACAGCCTACAATGAGCAGTTCTTC. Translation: CASSLAEVGTTAYNEQFF.

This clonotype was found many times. The CDR3 bases are TGTGCCAGCTCACACAGGGAGCAGCCCCAGCATTTT. It encodes CASSHREQPQHF. V is TRBV18 and J is TRBJ1-5; D may be TRBD1 (6 bases). CDR3 length: 12 residues. V was pared by 4 bases and J by 7 bases, with 8 bases between. Germline CDR1 and CDR2: KGHSH and LQKENI.

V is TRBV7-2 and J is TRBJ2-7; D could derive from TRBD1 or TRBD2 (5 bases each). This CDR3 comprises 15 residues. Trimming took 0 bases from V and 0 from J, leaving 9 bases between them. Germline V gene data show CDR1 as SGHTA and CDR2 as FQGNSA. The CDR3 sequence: CASSLAGDHSYEQYF. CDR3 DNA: TGTGCCAGCAGCTTAGCAGGGGACCACTCCTACGAGCAGTACTTC. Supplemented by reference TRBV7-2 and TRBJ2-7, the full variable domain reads GAGVSQSPSNKVTEKGKDVELRCDPISGHTALYWYRQSLGQGLEFLIYFQGNSAPDKSGLPSDRFSAERTGGSVSTLTIQRTQQEDSAVYLCASSLAGDHSYEQYFGPGTRLTVT.

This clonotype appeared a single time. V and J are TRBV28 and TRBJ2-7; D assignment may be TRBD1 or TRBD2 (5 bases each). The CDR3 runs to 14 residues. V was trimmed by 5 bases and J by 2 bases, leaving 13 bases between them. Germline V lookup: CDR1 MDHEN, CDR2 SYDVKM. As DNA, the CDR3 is TGTGCCAGCAGTCCCACCGGGACCCCCTACGAGCAGTACTTC. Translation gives CASSPTGTPYEQYF.

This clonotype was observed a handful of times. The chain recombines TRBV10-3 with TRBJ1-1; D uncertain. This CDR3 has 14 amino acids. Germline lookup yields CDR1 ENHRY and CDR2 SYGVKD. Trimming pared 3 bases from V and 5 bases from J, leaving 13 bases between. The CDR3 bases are TGTGCCATCAGTGAAACGAGAAGGGTGACTGAAGCTTTCTTT. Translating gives CAISETRRVTEAFF.

This CDR3 is CASSQVSGGGDLTDTQYF. CDR3 coding DNA: TGTGCCAGCAGCCAAGTGAGCGGGGGAGGGGATCTAACAGATACGCAGTATTTT. V is TRBV3-1 and J is TRBJ2-3; 8 bases align to TRBD2. Germline CDR1 is LGHDT and CDR2 is YNNKEL (reference sequence). The CDR3 loop spans 18 amino acids. V gave up 1 base and J gave up 3 bases; unmatched junction bases: 12.

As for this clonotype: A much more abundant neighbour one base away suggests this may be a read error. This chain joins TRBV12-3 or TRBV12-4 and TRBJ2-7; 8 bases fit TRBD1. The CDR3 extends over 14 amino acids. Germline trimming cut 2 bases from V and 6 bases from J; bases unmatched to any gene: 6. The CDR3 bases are TGTGCCAGCAGTTTAACTTCAGGGGGCTTCGAGCAGTACTTC. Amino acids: CASSLTSGGFEQYF.

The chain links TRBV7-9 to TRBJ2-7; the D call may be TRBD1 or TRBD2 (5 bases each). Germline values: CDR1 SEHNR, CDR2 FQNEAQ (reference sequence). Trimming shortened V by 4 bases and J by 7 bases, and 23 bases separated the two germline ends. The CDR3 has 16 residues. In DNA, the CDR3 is TGTGCCAGCAGCTCCAGTGTGGGGGTGGGGCGTTGGGAGCAGTACTTC. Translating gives CASSSSVGVGRWEQYF.

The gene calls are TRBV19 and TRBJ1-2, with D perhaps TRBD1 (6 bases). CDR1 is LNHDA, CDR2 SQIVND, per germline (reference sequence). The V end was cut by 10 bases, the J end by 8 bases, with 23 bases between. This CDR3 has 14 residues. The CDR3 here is CATSLMGARDGYTF. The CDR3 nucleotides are TGTGCCACCTCGTTGATGGGGGCCCGCGACGGCTACACCTTC.

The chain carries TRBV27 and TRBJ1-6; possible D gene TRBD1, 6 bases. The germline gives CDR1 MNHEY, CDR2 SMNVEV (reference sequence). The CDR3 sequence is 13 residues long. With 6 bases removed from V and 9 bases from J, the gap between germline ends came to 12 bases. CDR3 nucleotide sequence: TGTGCCAGCAGCCCGGGGGGCGGTTCACCCCTCCACTTT. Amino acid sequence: CASSPGGGSPLHF.

The CDR3 coding sequence is TGTGCCAGCGCAGGGGGGGCCACCGTGACCCAGTACTTC. Translated, it gives CASAGGATVTQYF. The chain has TRBV7-9 and TRBJ2-5; TRBD1 or TRBD2 may be the D gene (7 bases each). From germline, CDR1 is SEHNR and CDR2 FQNEAQ (reference sequence). The V end was cut by 8 bases, the J end by 7 bases, with 17 bases between. CDR3 length: 13 amino acids.

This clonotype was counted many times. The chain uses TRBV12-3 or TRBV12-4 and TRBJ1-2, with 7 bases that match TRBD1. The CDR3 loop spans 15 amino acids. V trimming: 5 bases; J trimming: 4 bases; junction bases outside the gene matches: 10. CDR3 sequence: CASSPRRDRSYGYTF. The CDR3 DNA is TGTGCCAGCAGTCCACGCCGGGACAGATCCTATGGCTACACCTTC.

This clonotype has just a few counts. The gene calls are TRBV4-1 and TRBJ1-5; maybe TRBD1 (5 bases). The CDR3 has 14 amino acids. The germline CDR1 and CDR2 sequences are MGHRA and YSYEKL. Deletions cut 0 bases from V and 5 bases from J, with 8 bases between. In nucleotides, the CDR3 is TGCGCCAGCAGCCAAGACCGGGACTATCAGCCCCAGCATTTT. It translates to CASSQDRDYQPQHF.